A selection of T cell receptor beta chains follows, all from one sample in a study of T cells in Graves' hyperthyroidism and ophthalmopathy. TCRdb re-called the multiplex PCR reads through MiXCR, storing one row per CDR3 protein. In the table there are about half a million distinct CDR3 sequences, 22% of which are singletons. The source material was blood. The source of these receptors is a woman aged 70-85 years with Graves' ophthalmopathy. Each CDR3 is given with its conserved first and last residue. Fields, in order: J gene, clone size, V gene, D gene, CDR3 protein, CDR3 DNA. D genes are given only for firm matches. A row's size may be missing; if present it is once, few, many or a size class.

>TRBJ2-1|once|TRBV6-2/TRBV6-3|NA
CASRGGDPEFF
TGTGCCAGCAGGGGCGGCGATCCAGAGTTCTTC
>TRBJ1-5|NA|TRBV3-1|NA
CASSQAPGGGQPQHF
TGTGCCAGCAGCCAAGCCCCGGGGGGGGGTCAGCCCCAGCATTTT
>TRBJ1-5|many|TRBV18|NA
CASSRRQNNQPQHF
TGTGCCAGCTCACGCCGACAGAACAATCAGCCCCAGCATTTT
>TRBJ1-2|few|TRBV6-2/TRBV6-3|NA
CASSAGRVYGYTF
TGTGCCAGCAGCGCGGGACGGGTATATGGCTACACCTTC
>TRBJ1-6|few|TRBV7-3|NA
CASSFTGKNSPLHF
TGTGCCAGCAGCTTCACGGGAAAGAATTCACCCCTCCACTTT
>TRBJ2-1|many|TRBV7-8|NA
CASSFWGNEQFF
TGTGCCAGCAGCTTCTGGGGCAATGAGCAGTTCTTC
>TRBJ2-7|NA|TRBV6-1|TRBD1
CASSPTGGPPYEQYF
TGTGCCAGCAGTCCGACAGGGGGGCCTCCCTACGAGCAGTACTTC
>TRBJ2-5|NA|TRBV5-5|TRBD1
CASSGTEQETQYF
TGTGCCAGCAGCGGGACAGAGCAAGAGACCCAGTACTTC
>TRBJ2-1|NA|TRBV4-1|TRBD2
CASSQGGTSGYNEQFF
TGCGCCAGCAGCCAAGGGGGGACTAGCGGGTACAATGAGCAGTTCTTC
>TRBJ2-1|many|TRBV12-3/TRBV12-4|NA
CASSLSPAVYNEQFF
TGTGCCAGCAGTTTATCGCCCGCCGTCTACAATGAGCAGTTCTTC
>TRBJ1-6|few|TRBV7-9|TRBD1
CASRSDRVSPLHF
TGTGCCAGCAGGTCAGACAGGGTTTCACCCCTCCACTTT
>TRBJ1-5|few|TRBV7-2|TRBD1
CASSLTGSVTRPQHF
TGTGCCAGCAGCTTGACAGGGTCCGTCACTCGGCCCCAGCATTTT
>TRBJ2-3|many|TRBV7-2|NA
CASSLVGTAGSQYF
TGTGCCAGCAGCTTAGTAGGGACTGCGGGCTCGCAGTATTTT
>TRBJ2-7|few|TRBV5-1|TRBD1
CASSYATGQGVNEQYF
TGCGCCAGCAGCTATGCTACGGGACAGGGGGTGAACGAGCAGTACTTC
>TRBJ1-2|few|TRBV27|NA
CASSLSGTRGGYTF
TGTGCCAGCAGTTTATCGGGCACCCGGGGCGGCTACACCTTC
>TRBJ2-5|few|TRBV7-3|NA
CASSLTPGSRETQYF
TGTGCCAGCAGCTTAACTCCAGGGAGCCGAGAGACCCAGTACTTC
>TRBJ2-1|few|TRBV4-3|TRBD2
CASSQDPAGVFHNEQFF
TGCGCCAGCAGCCAAGATCCGGCGGGAGTGTTCCACAATGAGCAGTTCTTC
>TRBJ1-1|many|TRBV5-1|NA
CASSLRGLTEAFF
TGCGCCAGCAGCTTGAGGGGTCTCACTGAAGCTTTCTTT
>TRBJ2-7|NA|TRBV2|NA
CASTLRSQGPDEQYF
TGTGCCAGCACCCTCAGAAGCCAGGGTCCCGATGAGCAGTACTTC
>TRBJ1-2|few|TRBV3-1|NA
CASSQASSSGYGYTF
TGTGCCAGCAGCCAAGCCTCATCCTCAGGCTATGGCTACACCTTC
>TRBJ2-1|few|TRBV10-3|NA
CAISEWGLTYNEQFF
TGTGCCATCAGTGAGTGGGGACTGACCTACAATGAGCAGTTCTTC
>TRBJ1-4|many|TRBV28|NA
CASSFTLPGDREKLFF
TGTGCCAGCAGTTTTACCTTACCAGGGGATAGGGAAAAACTGTTTTTT
>TRBJ2-1|many|TRBV29-1|NA
CSVEGGSSYNEQFF
TGCAGCGTTGAAGGTGGGAGCTCCTACAATGAGCAGTTCTTC
>TRBJ1-1|few|TRBV6-2/TRBV6-3|TRBD1
CASRTGTGFLGTEAFF
TGTGCCAGCAGAACCGGGACAGGGTTTTTAGGCACTGAAGCTTTCTTT
>TRBJ2-1|many|TRBV6-2/TRBV6-3|TRBD1
CASSHDRGVLTNEQFF
TGTGCCAGCAGCCACGACAGGGGTGTACTCACCAATGAGCAGTTCTTC